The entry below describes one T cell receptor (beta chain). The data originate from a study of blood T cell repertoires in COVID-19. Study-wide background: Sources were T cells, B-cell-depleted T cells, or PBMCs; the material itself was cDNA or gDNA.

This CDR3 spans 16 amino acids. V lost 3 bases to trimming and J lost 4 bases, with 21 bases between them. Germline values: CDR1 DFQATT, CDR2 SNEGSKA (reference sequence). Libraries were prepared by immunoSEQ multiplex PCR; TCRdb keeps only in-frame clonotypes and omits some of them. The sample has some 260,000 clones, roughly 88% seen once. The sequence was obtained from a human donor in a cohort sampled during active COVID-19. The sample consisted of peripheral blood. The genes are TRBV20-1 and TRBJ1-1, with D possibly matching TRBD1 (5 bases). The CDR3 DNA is TGCAGTGCTAGTCTATTGGGGGGAGGCCCATCCACTGAAGCTTTCTTT. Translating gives CSASLLGGGPSTEAFF.